This is a list of T cell receptor beta chains from one sample in a study of blood T cell repertoires in COVID-19. Data came from immunoSEQ multiplex PCR; TCRdb stores just in-frame clones and leaves some out. The sample lists about 150,000 clones; 85% to 90% were seen once. The sample taken for sequencing was peripheral blood. These receptors were obtained from a man younger than 30 with COVID-19, enrolled during active disease. CDR3s include the opening cysteine and the closing phenylalanine or tryptophan. D genes are given only for firm matches. Size values are once, few and many counts, or a class for expanded clones, and some rows have none.

D gene	clone size	V gene	J gene	CDR3 DNA	CDR3 protein
NA	NA	TRBV24-1	TRBJ1-6	TGTGCCACGTGGGGGGGGCCCTATAATTCACCCCTCCACTTT	CATWGGPYNSPLHF
NA	NA	TRBV5-4	TRBJ2-2	TGTGCCAGCAGTGCTAGGGGGGGTCCCGGGGAGCTGTTTTTT	CASSARGGPGELFF
TRBD1	NA	TRBV11-3	TRBJ2-1	TGTGCCAGCAGCTTAGCATGGACAGGGTTTGGCGATGAGCAGTTCTTC	CASSLAWTGFGDEQFF
NA	NA	TRBV5-6	TRBJ2-5	TGTGCCAGCAGCTCCATGGGGGGTGGCGAGACCCAGTACTTC	CASSSMGGGETQYF
NA	few	TRBV28	TRBJ1-5	TGTGCCAGCTCCTTCCGGGGGGCGGTTCGCAATCAGCCCCAGCATTTT	CASSFRGAVRNQPQHF
NA	NA	TRBV7-2	TRBJ2-5	TGTGCCAGCAGCCCCGGGGGGCAGGGCGGGCGGACCCAGTACTTC	CASSPGGQGGRTQYF
TRBD2	NA	TRBV28	TRBJ2-7	TGTGCCAGCAGTTCGGGGGGTACCTACGAGCAGTACTTC	CASSSGGTYEQYF
TRBD2	NA	TRBV9	TRBJ2-7	TGTGCCAGCAGCGTCACTAGCGGGGGACCCTACGAGCAGTACTTC	CASSVTSGGPYEQYF
NA	once	TRBV5-1	TRBJ2-7	TGCGCCAGCAGCATGTCCCCAGCGGGCCTCTACGAGCAGTACTTC	CASSMSPAGLYEQYF
TRBD1	NA	TRBV5-6	TRBJ2-5	TGTGCCAGCAGCTTGACAGGGGGAGTTGAGACCCAGTACTTC	CASSLTGGVETQYF
NA	NA	TRBV5-4	TRBJ2-1	TGTGCCAGCAGCTCCAACAATGAGCAGTTCTTC	CASSSNNEQFF
TRBD1	NA	TRBV30	TRBJ1-2	TGTGCCTGGAGCCTCGGGACAGGGGGCGTATTGTACACCTTC	CAWSLGTGGVLYTF
TRBD2	NA	TRBV28	TRBJ2-7	TGTGCCAGCAGCGATCTAGGACTAGCGGGAGGGCTGTCCTACGAGCAGTACTTC	CASSDLGLAGGLSYEQYF
TRBD2	NA	TRBV7-2	TRBJ2-7	TGTGCCAGCAGCTTACTAGCGGGAGGGCGCGAGCAGTACTTC	CASSLLAGGREQYF
NA	NA	TRBV28	TRBJ1-6	TGTGCCAGCAGCAAATTCCCCGAGGATTCAGCCCTCCACTTT	CASSKFPEDSALHF
NA	NA	TRBV19	TRBJ1-6	TGTGCCACCCTGGCCATAGGAGCCCTCCACTTT	CATLAIGALHF
NA	NA	TRBV7-2	TRBJ2-1	TGTGCCAGCAGCAGGAGACCGGGAGACCCGCGGCGGGAGCAGTTCTTC	CASSRRPGDPRREQFF
TRBD2	NA	TRBV7-8	TRBJ2-1	TGTGCCAGCACCGGGACTAGCGGGAGACATGAGCAGTTCTTC	CASTGTSGRHEQFF
TRBD1	once	TRBV28	TRBJ1-2	TGTGCCAGCACCATACCGGGACAGGGATTACTCTATGGCTACACCTTC	CASTIPGQGLLYGYTF
TRBD2	NA	TRBV28	TRBJ2-4	TGTGCCAGCAGTTCGACTAGCGGGCGAGAAAAAAACATTCAGTACTTC	CASSSTSGREKNIQYF
NA	NA	TRBV28	TRBJ1-4	TGTGCCAGCACTCCCGTTCTTGGACACAGCCAAGACCCAATATTAGATAAACTGCTTTTT	CASTPVLGHSQDPILDKLLF
TRBD1	once	TRBV29-1	TRBJ1-1	TGCAGCGTTGGCCGACAGGGGGATTACCCTGAAGCTTTCTTT	CSVGRQGDYPEAFF
NA	NA	TRBV24-1	TRBJ1-4	TGTGCCACCAGTATGCGGGCGGGTAATGAAAAACTGCTTTTT	CATSMRAGNEKLLF
TRBD1	NA	TRBV28	TRBJ2-7	TGTGCCAGCACCCTCCGGACAGGGGGCGACGAGCAGTACTTC	CASTLRTGGDEQYF